This TCR beta chain appears in the sequencing data of a study of blood T cell repertoires in COVID-19. On the study more broadly: From T cells, B-cell-depleted T cells, or PBMCs came the material, which was cDNA or gDNA.

Across under 25 US areas, participants ranged in age from roughly 18 to 95 years. Clinical history reported by participants formed the basis on which cohorts were assigned. Looked up from germline, CDR1 is SGHRS and CDR2 is YFSETQ. The CDR3 has 12 residues. V dropped 0 bases and J dropped 11 bases, with 11 bases sitting between them. Original processing notes: Estimates of nucleated cell counts were drawn from the amplification of reference gene primers. Clones were sequenced by immunoSEQ multiplex PCR, and TCRdb holds only the in-frame ones, with some missing. V, J and clone size are those of that table, while D and trimming were read from the DNA. The repertoire holds 120,000 to 150,000 clones, around 82% seen once, with 3% to 4% in the top ten.

This chain uses TRBV5-1 with TRBJ1-1, with a weak D call TRBD1 (6 bases). Sequencing input: PBMCs or T cells enriched from blood (not recorded which). This TCR derives from a man aged 50-59 years in a cohort exposed to, infected with or recovered from COVID-19 (not recorded which). DNA of the CDR3: TGCGCCAGCAGCTTGGTGCAGGGGACGGCTTTCTTT. Protein sequence: CASSLVQGTAFF.